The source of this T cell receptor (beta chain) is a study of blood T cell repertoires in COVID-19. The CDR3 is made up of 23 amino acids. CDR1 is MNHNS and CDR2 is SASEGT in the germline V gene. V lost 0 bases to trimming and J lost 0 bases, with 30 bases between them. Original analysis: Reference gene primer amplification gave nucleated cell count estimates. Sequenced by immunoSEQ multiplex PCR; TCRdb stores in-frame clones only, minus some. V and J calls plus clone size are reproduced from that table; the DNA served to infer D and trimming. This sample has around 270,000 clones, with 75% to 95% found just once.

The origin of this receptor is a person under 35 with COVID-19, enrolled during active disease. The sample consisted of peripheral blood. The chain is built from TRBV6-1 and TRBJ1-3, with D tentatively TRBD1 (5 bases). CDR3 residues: CASSEAPLGTLFSTVYSGNTIYF. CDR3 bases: TGTGCCAGCAGTGAAGCGCCCCTCGGCACTTTGTTCTCGACAGTTTACTCTGGAAACACCATATATTTT.